Detailed here is one T cell receptor (beta chain). Its antigen remains unidentified. The PCR used 60 Vbeta and 13 Jbeta primers. Profiled with immunoSEQ multiplex PCR; TCRdb holds only in-frame clones, not every one. The sample includes around 230,000 clones, about 77% of them seen just once. The sample is drawn from a study of cytomegalovirus exposure and HLA in healthy donors. Study-wide background: Assignment to the Caucasian-associated ancestry cluster applied to 81% of the approximately 360 genotyped donors. Study-wide results and limits: In a later analysis, TCR beta V- and J-gene trimming showed a link to a missense DCLRE1C variant.

This CDR3 spans 16 amino acids. Looked up from germline, CDR1 is WNHNN and CDR2 is SYGVQD (reference sequence). V dropped 0 bases and J dropped 0 bases, with 12 bases sitting between them. Sequenced: PBMCs. The sequence was obtained from a boy younger than 18 in good health and CMV-seronegative. This sequence joins TRBV10-1 and TRBJ2-7; no definite D call. The CDR3 loop reads CASSESRLSSSYEQYF. Written as DNA, the CDR3 is TGCGCCAGCAGTGAGTCGCGACTTTCGAGCTCCTACGAGCAGTACTTC.